One and the same sample provided the 26 T cell receptor beta chains below, sequenced in a study of breast tumors, draining lymph nodes, adjacent tissues. TCRdb reprocessed the multiplex PCR reads with MiXCR, giving one entry per CDR3 protein. The table lists about 170,000 distinct CDR3 sequences, approximately 33% of them singletons. The lymph nodes were axillary draining lymph nodes from breast cancer patients. Sequenced sample: axillary lymph node tissue. Receptors were obtained from a female donor with breast cancer. Some clones in this sample may be carry-over from other donors' samples.

This clonotype was observed many times. The chain has TRBV7-2 and TRBJ2-3, with D tentatively TRBD2 (6 bases). The CDR3 covers 16 residues. Germline CDR1 reads SGHTA; CDR2 reads FQGNSA. V lost 5 bases to trimming and J lost 1 base, with 16 bases between them. The CDR3 DNA sequence: TGTGCCAGCAGCCTGGGAGTCGGGAGCGGCACAGATACGCAGTATTTT. Encoded protein: CASSLGVGSGTDTQYF.

This clonotype was observed at least ten times. The rearrangement joins TRBV20-1 to TRBJ2-5; D not certain. The V and J ends lost 3 bases and 9 bases respectively, with 5 bases between them. CDR3 length: 9 residues. Germline V CDR1 and CDR2: DFQATT, SNEGSKA (reference sequence). The CDR3 region is CSARRPQYF. The CDR3 DNA reads TGCAGTGCTAGGCGTCCCCAGTACTTC.

At least ten counts were recorded for this clonotype. The gene calls are TRBV12-3 or TRBV12-4 and TRBJ1-3; 11 bases are shared with TRBD1. V lost 6 bases and J lost 5; bases outside the gene matches: 9. The CDR3 totals 16 residues. The CDR3 reads CASSYMGQGERNTIYF. The CDR3 nucleotides are TGTGCCAGCAGCTACATGGGACAGGGGGAGAGAAACACCATATATTTT.

The gene calls are TRBV2 and TRBJ1-4; D is ambiguous. Trimming removed 0 bases from V and 8 bases from J, with 7 bases in between. Germline loops: CDR1 SNHLY, CDR2 FYNNEI. The CDR3 has 13 residues. The CDR3 reads CASSEALGEKLFF. The DNA for the CDR3 is TGTGCCAGCAGTGAAGCGCTGGGAGAAAAACTGTTTTTT. The whole variable domain, filled in from reference TRBV2 and TRBJ1-4, reads EPEVTQTPSHQVTQMGQEVILRCVPISNHLYFYWYRQILGQKVEFLVSFYNNEISEKSEIFDDQFSVERPDGSNFTLKIRSTKLEDSAMYFCASSEALGEKLFFGSGTQLSVL.

This clonotype has a count of ten or more. The V call is TRBV5-1, the J call TRBJ2-3, with 7 bases aligning to TRBD2. J lost 3 bases, V lost 7 bases, and 11 bases had no gene match. Germline V gene data show CDR1 as SGHRS and CDR2 as YFSETQ. The CDR3 length is 15 residues. The CDR3 nucleotides read TGCGCCAGCGCGCTTTCGGGAGGCCAAACAGATACGCAGTATTTT. Its protein product is CASALSGGQTDTQYF.

This clonotype was observed many times. The genes are TRBV29-1 and TRBJ2-1, with 9 bases lining up with TRBD2. The CDR3 length is 17 residues. The V gene end was trimmed by 3 bases and the J gene end by 7 bases; junction bases not matched to a gene: 16. Per germline, CDR1 SQVTM and CDR2 ANQGSEA. The CDR3 bases are TGCAGCGTTGAGGGGTCGATGGGCGGGAGGGGGGTGAATGAGCAGTTCTTC. Residues: CSVEGSMGGRGVNEQFF.

This clonotype was detected only once. The rearrangement uses TRBV29-1 and TRBJ1-2; possible D gene TRBD1, 6 bases. V was shortened by 1 base and J by 8 bases, with 14 bases between the two germline ends. The V gene's germline CDR1 is SQVTM and CDR2 ANQGSEA. CDR3 length: 13 residues. CDR3 residues: CSVEGRGVSGYTF. CDR3 nucleotide sequence: TGCAGCGTTGAAGGGAGGGGGGTCAGCGGCTACACCTTC.

The rearrangement joins TRBV20-1 to TRBJ2-1; no reliable D call. V shed 3 bases and J shed 6 bases, with 18 bases lying between them. CDR1 DFQATT and CDR2 SNEGSKA come from the germline V gene (reference sequence). This CDR3 has 15 amino acids. CDR3 loop: CSASPILPKTNEQFF. As DNA, the CDR3 is TGCAGTGCTAGCCCCATACTCCCTAAAACCAATGAGCAGTTCTTC.

This clonotype was seen at least ten times. This chain joins TRBV19 and TRBJ2-3; a weak D match, TRBD2 (5 bases). Trimming pared 10 bases from V and 5 bases from J, leaving 19 bases between. Germline lookup yields CDR1 LNHDA and CDR2 SQIVND (reference sequence). This CDR3 has 14 amino acids. This CDR3 reads CATARLLSGDTQYF. The CDR3 DNA is TGTGCCACCGCACGACTGCTAAGCGGAGATACGCAGTATTTT.

A word on this clonotype: A junction boundary mismatches the germline segment, possibly from a read error. CDR3 amino acids: CASSLIYSGYERYF. The CDR3 coding sequence is TGCGCCAGCAGCTTAATATATTCGGGTTACGAGCGGTACTTC. This rearrangement joins TRBV5-1 to TRBJ2-7; no clear D gene. This CDR3 has 14 residues. Looked up from germline, CDR1 is SGHRS and CDR2 is YFSETQ.

This clonotype has at least ten counts. The rearrangement joins TRBV3-1 to TRBJ2-3; possibly TRBD2 for D (6 bases). The CDR3 consists of 19 residues. Germline CDR1 and CDR2: LGHDT and YNNKEL (reference sequence). Trimming cost V 4 bases and J 2 bases, with 25 bases left between them. The CDR3 DNA reads TGTGCCAGCAGCCCCAAACCTCCAGGAGCGGGTTGGATCACAGATACGCAGTATTTT. The encoded protein is CASSPKPPGAGWITDTQYF.

A word on this clonotype: A read error is possible here, since a much larger clone lies one base away. The CDR3 reads CVSSEAWDSSNQPQHF. The CDR3 region has the DNA TGTGTCAGCAGTGAAGCATGGGACTCTAGCAATCAGCCCCAGCATTTT. This chain joins TRBV6-1 and TRBJ1-5, with a weak D call TRBD1 (5 bases). The CDR3 consists of 16 residues. CDR1 and CDR2 (germline): MNHNS, SASEGT.

Points on this clonotype: A read error may account for a junction end that differs from germline. This chain's CDR3 is CASGSRTGGAYNGQFF. The CDR3 nucleotides read TGCGCCAGCGGCTCAAGGACAGGGGGCGCTTACAATGGGCAGTTCTTC. This chain links TRBV5-1 with TRBJ2-1; 11 bases fit TRBD1. Per germline, CDR1 SGHRS and CDR2 YFSETQ. The CDR3 sequence is 16 residues long. Full variable domain (remainder filled in from reference TRBV5-1 and TRBJ2-1): KAGVTQTPRYLIKTRGQQVTLSCSPISGHRSVSWYQQTPGQGLQFLFEYFSETQRNKGNFPGRFSGRQFSNSRSEMNVSTLELGDSALYLCASGSRTGGAYNGQFFGPGTRLTVL.

V is TRBV12-3 or TRBV12-4 and J is TRBJ1-1; D remains unclear. This CDR3 contains 14 residues. Trimming removed 3 bases at V and 6 bases at J, with 14 bases between. The CDR3, as DNA: TGTGCCAGCAGTTTTCGTGACCTCATGGCTGAAGCTTTCTTT. Translating it yields CASSFRDLMAEAFF.

This clonotype was detected many times. The CDR3 loop reads CASSEDRGSNEKLFF. Written as DNA, the CDR3 is TGTGCCAGCAGTGAGGACCGAGGCTCGAATGAAAAACTGTTTTTT. The rearrangement uses TRBV6-1 and TRBJ1-4; D gene unclear. The CDR3 consists of 15 residues. The germline V gene encodes CDR1 MNHNS and CDR2 SASEGT. V was shortened by 3 bases and J by 5 bases, with 13 bases between the two germline ends.

The CDR3: CATSREIVSGNTIYF. The CDR3 DNA reads TGTGCCACCAGCAGAGAAATTGTCTCTGGAAACACCATATATTTT. The chain employs TRBV15 and TRBJ1-3; D unclear. The germline gives CDR1 LNHNV, CDR2 YYDKDF (reference sequence). V was clipped by 0 bases and J by 0 bases, with 6 bases between them. The CDR3 loop spans 15 amino acids.

This clonotype has more than one count but fewer than ten. The V gene is TRBV7-3, the J gene TRBJ2-3; D is ambiguous. Germline values: CDR1 SGHTA, CDR2 FQGTGA. The CDR3 sequence is 14 residues long. V was pared by 1 base and J by 2 bases, with 7 bases between. The CDR3 protein is CASSLIPDTDTQYF. The CDR3 coding sequence is TGTGCCAGCAGCTTAATACCAGACACAGATACGCAGTATTTT.

The sample holds many counts of this clonotype. The chain is built from TRBV4-1 and TRBJ2-5; 7 bases map to TRBD1. Germline V gene lookup returns CDR1 MGHRA and CDR2 YSYEKL. Germline trimming cut 5 bases from V and 2 bases from J; bases unmatched to any gene: 5. The CDR3 sequence is 14 residues long. The CDR3 DNA is TGCGCCAGCAGCGCAGGACAGGTACAAGAGACCCAGTACTTC. Amino acid sequence: CASSAGQVQETQYF.

This clonotype has a count of ten or more. The chain has TRBV12-3 or TRBV12-4 and TRBJ2-6, with D tentatively TRBD1 or TRBD2 (6 bases each). The CDR3 is made up of 14 amino acids. The V end lost 8 bases, the J end lost 4 bases, and 12 bases lay between the germline ends. The CDR3 sequence: CASLRGHGANVLTF. Written as DNA, the CDR3 is TGTGCCAGCCTTCGGGGGCACGGGGCCAACGTCCTGACTTTC.

This clonotype was seen ten or more times. The J gene is TRBJ1-6, the V gene TRBV3-2; TRBD1 is the table's D call, not checked against the DNA. TRBV3-2 is reported as a pseudogene. CDR3 size: 13 residues. CDR3 loop: CASSQQGSSPLHF. DNA for the CDR3: TGTGCCAGCAGCCAACAGGGTAGTTCACCCCTCCACTTT.

The chain carries TRBV6-6 and TRBJ2-3; 9 nucleotides line up with TRBD1. From germline, CDR1 is MNHNY and CDR2 SVGAGI (reference sequence). V lost 2 bases, J lost 0 bases, and 3 bases stayed unmatched. The CDR3 length is 16 residues. The CDR3 nucleotides are TGTGCCAGCAGTTACCGGGACAGGGCGAGCACAGATACGCAGTATTTT. Amino acid sequence: CASSYRDRASTDTQYF.

This clonotype was seen at least ten times. The rearrangement uses TRBV20-1 and TRBJ2-5, with D perhaps matching TRBD1 or TRBD2 (5 bases each). The germline V gene has CDR1 DFQATT and CDR2 SNEGSKA (reference sequence). The CDR3 consists of 13 residues. In nucleotides, the CDR3 is TGCAGCCTTTCCCCCGGGGTCATGGGGGCCCAGTACTTC. This codes for CSLSPGVMGAQYF.

Ten or more counts support this clonotype. DNA for the CDR3: TGTGCCAGCACCTACTCAGGGACCCCCAACTATGGCTACACCTTC. It translates to CASTYSGTPNYGYTF. The gene calls are TRBV28 and TRBJ1-2; D may be TRBD1 (5 bases). Germline-derived CDR1 and CDR2 are MDHEN and SYDVKM. The V and J ends lost 7 bases and 2 bases respectively, with 17 bases between them. This CDR3 is built from 15 residues.

The chain employs TRBV25-1 and TRBJ1-5; 7 bases map to TRBD1. The germline V gene encodes CDR1 MGHDK and CDR2 SYGVNS. Germline trimming cut 5 bases from V and 1 base from J; bases unmatched to any gene: 14. This CDR3 contains 18 residues. This chain's CDR3 is CASSFRGTSLRSNQPQHF. In nucleotides, the CDR3 is TGTGCCAGCAGTTTCAGGGGGACAAGTCTGCGAAGCAATCAGCCCCAGCATTTT.

The CDR3 protein is CASSRGGQGKADTQYF. Written as DNA, the CDR3 is TGTGCCAGCAGCCGAGGGGGGCAGGGAAAAGCGGATACGCAGTATTTT. This chain joins TRBV7-3 and TRBJ2-3; D is possibly TRBD1 or TRBD2 (6 bases each). The CDR3 consists of 16 residues. Germline-derived CDR1 and CDR2 are SGHTA and FQGTGA. Trimming pared 5 bases from V and 6 bases from J, leaving 21 bases between.

This clonotype was observed at least ten times. This sequence joins TRBV15 and TRBJ2-5; D might be TRBD2 (5 bases). Between the trimmed V and J ends, which lost 2 bases and 5 bases, there was a span of 9 bases. The germline V gene encodes CDR1 LNHNV and CDR2 YYDKDF (reference sequence). The CDR3 loop spans 13 amino acids. The CDR3 spells CATSRSEAETQYF. CDR3 nucleotides: TGTGCCACCAGCAGATCGGAGGCTGAGACCCAGTACTTC.